These 21 T cell receptor beta chains originate from one sample sequenced in a study of graft-versus-host responses after intestinal transplantation. Some clones are missing from TCRdb's copy, which holds only in-frame ones; the method was immunoSEQ multiplex PCR. The sample contains 75,000 to 100,000 clones, roughly 91% of which appear only once. No antigen is known for these receptors. Here the sequenced sample was unstimulated CD8+ T cells sorted from spleen or lymph node cells, taken before intestinal transplant. The origin of the receptors is a human donor who received an intestinal transplant.

The chain has TRBV9 and TRBJ2-5; D gene unclear. The ends were cut back, 0 bases at V and 3 bases at J, with 6 bases in the middle. This CDR3 is built from 13 residues. From germline, CDR1 is SGDLS and CDR2 YYNGEE. In DNA, the CDR3 is TGTGCCAGCAGCGTAGGAGGTAAAGAGACCCAGTACTTC. The encoded protein is CASSVGGKETQYF.

This chain links TRBV12-5 with TRBJ2-1; 7 nucleotides agree with TRBD2. Germline values: CDR1 LGHNT, CDR2 FRNRAP. The CDR3 consists of 15 residues. V was pared by 6 bases and J by 0 bases, with 5 bases of the junction left unmatched. CDR3 coding DNA: TGTGCTAGTGGCTCCGGGGGGAGCTCCTACAATGAGCAGTTCTTC. Encoded protein: CASGSGGSSYNEQFF.

The chain links TRBV7-9 to TRBJ2-2; 8 nucleotides align to TRBD2. Trimming at V came to 5 bases and at J to 3 bases, leaving 11 bases not matched to a gene. Germline V gives CDR1 SEHNR, CDR2 FQNEAQ (reference sequence). The CDR3 is made up of 17 amino acids. The CDR3 region is CASSPTTRGVDTGELFF. In nucleotides, the CDR3 is TGTGCCAGCAGCCCCACAACGCGGGGGGTTGACACCGGGGAGCTGTTTTTT. The full variable domain, in which reference TRBV7-9 and TRBJ2-2 provide the parts outside the CDR3, is DTGVSQNPRHKITKRGQNVTFRCDPISEHNRLYWYRQTLGQGPEFLTYFQNEAQLEKSRLLSDRFSAERPKGSFSTLEIQRTEQGDSAMYLCASSPTTRGVDTGELFFGEGSRLTVL.

V usage is TRBV10-3 and J usage is TRBJ2-7, with TRBD1 matching over 11 bases. The V and J ends lost 6 bases and 6 bases, in that order; junction bases with no gene match: 4. This CDR3 is 13 amino acids long. Per germline, CDR1 ENHRY and CDR2 SYGVKD. CDR3 sequence reads: CAISGQGAVEQYF. The CDR3 DNA reads as TGTGCCATCAGCGGACAGGGGGCGGTCGAGCAGTACTTC.

The rearrangement links TRBV11-3 to TRBJ2-7, with D possibly being TRBD1 (5 bases). With 5 bases removed from V and 0 bases from J, the gap between germline ends came to 17 bases. This CDR3 comprises 16 residues. Looked up from germline, CDR1 is SGHNT and CDR2 is YENEEA. CDR3 residues: CASSLTDSYDSYEQYF. In nucleotides, the CDR3 is TGTGCCAGCAGCCTCACCGACAGCTACGACTCCTACGAGCAGTACTTC.

The chain employs TRBV27 and TRBJ1-1; D possibly corresponds to TRBD1 (6 bases). Trimming took off 2 bases at V and 0 bases at J, with 10 bases between the two ends. This CDR3 has 15 residues. The V gene's germline CDR1 is MNHEY and CDR2 SMNVEV (reference sequence). The CDR3 loop is CASSLDRLMNTEAFF. The CDR3 bases are TGTGCCAGCAGTTTAGACAGGCTCATGAACACTGAAGCTTTCTTT.

V is TRBV12-2 and J is TRBJ2-7; the table's D call, TRBD1, was not checked against the DNA. TRBV12-2 is a listed pseudogene. The CDR3 sequence is 16 residues long. The CDR3 DNA sequence: TGTGCAAGTCGCTTAGTGTTCCAGGCCGGCTCCTACGAGCAGTACTTC. The encoded protein is CASRLVFQAGSYEQYF.

A few counts support this clone. This chain uses TRBV19 with TRBJ2-7, with a possible D match to TRBD2 (5 bases). The CDR3 consists of 14 residues. Germline V gene data show CDR1 as LNHDA and CDR2 as SQIVND (reference sequence). V was trimmed by 3 bases and J by 2 bases, leaving 11 bases between them. This CDR3 is CASSMGAITYEQYF. The CDR3 nucleotides read TGTGCCAGTAGTATGGGAGCCATTACCTACGAGCAGTACTTC.

The chain is built from TRBV4-3 and TRBJ2-3; D call uncertain. Trimming shortened V by 1 base and J by 4 bases, and 6 bases separated the two germline ends. CDR3 length: 13 residues. Per germline, CDR1 LGHNA and CDR2 YSLEER. In DNA, the CDR3 is TGCGCCAGCAGCCAAGGGAGCGCAGATACGCAGTATTTT. It yields the protein CASSQGSADTQYF.

The table lists this clone with a few counts. This sequence joins TRBV2 and TRBJ2-1; D unclear. The CDR3 sequence is 13 residues long. Trimming removed 11 bases from V and 2 bases from J, with 13 bases in between. The germline V gene encodes CDR1 SNHLY and CDR2 FYNNEI. Here the CDR3 reads CAGYSSTYNEQFF. The CDR3 region has the DNA TGTGCCGGATACAGTTCCACCTACAATGAGCAGTTCTTC.

The chain is built from TRBV7-9 and TRBJ2-1, with 8 bases identical to TRBD2. The ends lost 1 base at V and 7 bases at J; junction bases unmatched: 3. This CDR3 has 14 residues. CDR1 is SEHNR, CDR2 FQNEAQ, per germline (reference sequence). DNA for the CDR3: TGTGCCAGCAGCTTAGTGGCTAGCGGGAATGAGCAGTTCTTC. Amino acid sequence: CASSLVASGNEQFF.

The chain couples TRBV29-1 to TRBJ1-2; 11 bases align to TRBD1. CDR1 SQVTM and CDR2 ANQGSEA come from the germline V gene. Trimming removed 3 bases from V and 3 bases from J; junction bases left unmatched: 12. The CDR3 loop spans 17 amino acids. This CDR3 reads CSVDYAGTGGRDYGYTF. The CDR3 DNA follows: TGCAGCGTTGACTACGCCGGGACAGGGGGTAGGGACTATGGCTACACCTTC.

The rearrangement joins TRBV27 to TRBJ2-7, with 8 bases identical to TRBD2. There are 12 residues in the CDR3. The germline V gene has CDR1 MNHEY and CDR2 SMNVEV (reference sequence). V was pared by 6 bases and J by 6 bases, with 4 bases of the junction left unmatched. The CDR3 is CASRGLATEQYF. Written as DNA, the CDR3 is TGTGCCAGCAGAGGACTAGCCACCGAGCAGTACTTC.

The chain recombines TRBV6-5 with TRBJ2-2; D is unclear. V dropped 8 bases and J dropped 9 bases, with 19 bases sitting between them. Per germline, CDR1 MNHEY and CDR2 SVGAGI. The length of the CDR3 is 14 residues. CDR3 region: CASPRRVAHRELFF. The DNA for the CDR3 is TGTGCCAGCCCGAGGCGAGTGGCGCACCGGGAGCTGTTTTTT.

The chain combines TRBV19 with TRBJ1-1, with TRBD1 matching over 7 bases. Per germline, CDR1 LNHDA and CDR2 SQIVND (reference sequence). V trimming: 7 bases; J trimming: 4 bases; junction bases outside the gene matches: 9. CDR3 size: 14 residues. CDR3 amino acids: CASTLGQGGTEAFF. As DNA, the CDR3 is TGTGCCAGTACCCTGGGGCAGGGGGGCACTGAAGCTTTCTTT.

J is TRBJ2-1 and V is TRBV19; no definite D call. Germline CDR1 LNHDA, CDR2 SQIVND (reference sequence). The CDR3 has 13 residues. Trimming cost V 6 bases and J 0 bases, with 6 bases left between them. CDR3 region: CASRESSYNEQFF. The CDR3 nucleotides are TGTGCCAGTAGGGAGAGCTCCTACAATGAGCAGTTCTTC. Supplemented by reference TRBV19 and TRBJ2-1, the full variable domain reads DGGITQSPKYLFRKEGQNVTLSCEQNLNHDAMYWYRQDPGQGLRLIYYSQIVNDFQKGDIAEGYSVSREKKESFPLTVTSAQKNPTAFYLCASRESSYNEQFFGPGTRLTVL.

This clone has a single count. V gene TRBV27 combines with J gene TRBJ2-7; possible D gene TRBD1, 6 bases. The CDR3 is 16 residues long. V was clipped by 4 bases and J by 2 bases, with 18 bases between them. In germline, CDR1 is MNHEY, CDR2 SMNVEV (reference sequence). CDR3 sequence (DNA): TGTGCCAGCAGTTCCAGCTCTATACAGGGCCCCTACGAGCAGTACTTC. Translation gives CASSSSSIQGPYEQYF.

This rearrangement joins TRBV14 to TRBJ2-7; 7 positions agree with TRBD2. Looked up from germline, CDR1 is SGHDN and CDR2 is FVKESK. The CDR3 is made up of 13 amino acids. J lost 3 bases, V lost 4 bases, and 3 bases had no gene match. This CDR3 is CASSRTSYYEQYF. The DNA of the CDR3 is TGTGCCAGCAGCCGGACTAGTTACTACGAGCAGTACTTC.

This chain connects TRBV5-1 to TRBJ2-7; 10 positions agree with TRBD1. The V gene's germline CDR1 is SGHRS and CDR2 YFSETQ. The CDR3 has 14 amino acids. V lost 4 bases and J lost 6; bases outside the gene matches: 7. In nucleotides, the CDR3 is TGCGCCAGCAGCCCTAGACAGGGGGCACGCGAGCAGTACTTC. It encodes CASSPRQGAREQYF.

The rearrangement uses TRBV4-2 and TRBJ2-7, with 7 bases fitting TRBD2. Germline V gives CDR1 LGHNA, CDR2 YNFKEQ. J lost 4 bases, V lost 3 bases, and 9 bases had no gene match. CDR3 length equals 15 residues. In DNA, the CDR3 is TGTGCCAGCAGCCAGGAACGACTAGCCGGGTACGAGCAGTACTTC. Translation gives CASSQERLAGYEQYF.

The J gene is TRBJ1-1, the V gene TRBV4-2, with D maybe TRBD1 (5 bases). Trimming removed 1 base at V and 4 bases at J, with 13 bases between. Germline V gene lookup returns CDR1 LGHNA and CDR2 YNFKEQ. This CDR3 is 15 amino acids long. The CDR3 coding sequence is TGTGCCAGCAGCCAAGCGTTCGGGGGTGGCACTGAAGCTTTCTTT. Protein: CASSQAFGGGTEAFF.